The 30 T cell receptor beta chains given below trace back to one sample, sequenced in a study of T cell responses to AZD1222 COVID-19 vaccine. The method was immunoSEQ multiplex PCR; TCRdb's version includes in-frame clones alone and lacks a portion of them. Here the sample spans about 140,000 clones, 88% being singletons. Material: peripheral blood, obtained 28 days after the second AZD1222 dose. Every receptor here comes from an adult who received the AZD1222 COVID-19 vaccine.

This clone was observed a single time. The CDR3 loop is CASSSPFGGSQETQYF. In DNA form, the CDR3 reads TGCGCCAGCAGTTCACCCTTTGGAGGGAGCCAAGAGACCCAGTACTTC. The V call is TRBV5-1, the J call TRBJ2-5; a weak D match, TRBD2 (6 bases). The germline V gene encodes CDR1 SGHRS and CDR2 YFSETQ. V dropped 5 bases and J dropped 1 base, with 18 bases sitting between them. The CDR3 is 16 amino acids.

The chain uses TRBV7-9 and TRBJ1-1, with D maybe TRBD1 (5 bases). V was pared by 7 bases and J by 0 bases, with 12 bases between. Germline CDR1 is SEHNR and CDR2 is FQNEAQ (reference sequence). This CDR3 has 14 residues. CDR3 DNA: TGTGCCAGCACAGACGGCAGGGTGAACACTGAAGCTTTCTTT. Its protein is CASTDGRVNTEAFF.

J is TRBJ1-1 and V is TRBV3-1 (or the pseudogene TRBV3-2); maybe TRBD1 (5 bases). The CDR3 contains 22 residues. The germline V and J ends were trimmed by 1 base and 2 bases, with 32 bases remaining between them. Germline assignment: CDR1 LGHDT and CDR2 YNNKEL (reference sequence). CDR3: CASSQVPRRGGHSNRGNTEAFF. As DNA, the CDR3 is TGTGCCAGCAGCCAAGTTCCTCGGCGAGGAGGACATTCTAACCGGGGCAACACTGAAGCTTTCTTT.

V and J are TRBV7-9 and TRBJ2-3; D uncertain. Between the trimmed V and J ends, which lost 1 base and 5 bases, there was a span of 10 bases. This CDR3 is built from 14 residues. Germline V gene data show CDR1 as SEHNR and CDR2 as FQNEAQ (reference sequence). The CDR3 protein is CASSLDWSGDTQYF. CDR3 bases: TGTGCCAGCAGCTTAGACTGGTCGGGAGATACGCAGTATTTT.

The chain carries TRBV20-1 and TRBJ1-4; 7 positions agree with TRBD1. CDR1 is DFQATT and CDR2 is SNEGSKA in the germline V gene (reference sequence). CDR3 length: 11 residues. V was pared by 4 bases and J by 8 bases, with 1 base of the junction left unmatched. The CDR3 is CSAKTGEKLFF. In DNA form, the CDR3 reads TGCAGTGCTAAGACAGGGGAAAAACTGTTTTTT.

The chain recombines TRBV7-9 with TRBJ2-7; unclear D gene. This CDR3 is built from 16 residues. Germline loops: CDR1 SEHNR, CDR2 FQNEAQ (reference sequence). Trimming left V 3 bases short and J 0 bases short, with 15 bases between. The CDR3 protein is CASSFLAGSDSYEQYF. CDR3 coding DNA: TGTGCCAGCAGCTTCCTCGCTGGGTCGGACTCCTACGAGCAGTACTTC.

The chain uses TRBV2 and TRBJ2-1; possible D gene TRBD2, 5 bases. Germline V lookup: CDR1 SNHLY, CDR2 FYNNEI. The V end was cut by 7 bases, the J end by 15 bases, with 16 bases between. The CDR3 runs 11 residues. This chain's CDR3 is CASTWRNTRFF. Here the CDR3 DNA reads TGTGCCAGCACGTGGAGGAATACGCGGTTCTTC.

The V call is TRBV28, the J call TRBJ2-7, with a possible D match to TRBD2 (5 bases). The ends were cut back, 3 bases at V and 5 bases at J, with 8 bases in the middle. The CDR3 sequence is 12 residues long. Germline-derived CDR1 and CDR2 are MDHEN and SYDVKM. The CDR3 nucleotides are TGTGCCAGCAGTTTTTACGGGGACGAGCAGTACTTC. Translated, it gives CASSFYGDEQYF.

The chain employs TRBV7-2 and TRBJ1-2; 7 bases are shared with TRBD1. The CDR3 has 14 residues. The J segment lost 2 bases and the V segment lost 3 bases, leaving 3 bases of the junction unmatched. Germline lookup yields CDR1 SGHTA and CDR2 FQGNSA. The CDR3, as DNA: TGTGCCAGCAGCTTCGACAGGGCAAACTATGGCTACACCTTC. This encodes CASSFDRANYGYTF.

Only one count was recorded for this clone. The V and J genes are TRBV24-1 and TRBJ2-1; D perhaps matches TRBD2 (7 bases). V lost 9 bases, J lost 2 bases, and 13 bases lay in between. Germline CDR1 is KGHDR and CDR2 is SFDVKD. There are 14 residues in the CDR3. For the CDR3, the DNA is TGTGCCACCTCCGGGGGGCGGGCCTACAATGAGCAGTTCTTC. Protein sequence: CATSGGRAYNEQFF.

The chain carries TRBV4-1 and TRBJ2-3; TRBD2 might be the D (6 bases). From germline, CDR1 is MGHRA and CDR2 YSYEKL. Trimming pared 5 bases from V and 6 bases from J, leaving 21 bases between. CDR3 size: 16 residues. CDR3 sequence: CASSFGGARLGDTQYF. CDR3 DNA: TGCGCCAGCAGCTTCGGCGGGGCGCGTTTAGGGGATACGCAGTATTTT.

This chain uses TRBV3-1 (or the pseudogene TRBV3-2) with TRBJ2-1, with 8 nucleotides matching TRBD2. Germline CDR1 and CDR2: LGHDT and YNNKEL (reference sequence). This CDR3 has 16 residues. Unmatched junction bases numbered 3, after V lost 1 base and J lost 1 base. DNA of the CDR3: TGTGCCAGCAGCCAAGGTACGGGGGGGTCCTACAATGAGCAGTTCTTC. Amino acids: CASSQGTGGSYNEQFF.

V gene TRBV4-2 combines with J gene TRBJ1-1; TRBD1 matches at 7 bases. Germline values: CDR1 LGHNA, CDR2 YNFKEQ. V was clipped by 2 bases and J by 3 bases; unmatched bases: 6. The CDR3 contains 15 residues. This CDR3 is CASSQQGRGDTEAFF. The CDR3 nucleotides read TGTGCCAGCAGCCAACAGGGCAGGGGGGACACTGAAGCTTTCTTT.

This clone was counted a single time. The chain recombines TRBV29-1 with TRBJ1-1; perhaps TRBD1 as D (6 bases). Per the germline V gene, CDR1 is SQVTM and CDR2 is ANQGSEA. Trimming took 6 bases from V and 1 from J, leaving 15 bases between them. This CDR3 contains 14 residues. Written as DNA, the CDR3 is TGCAGCGTGGCGGAGGGGACATCGAACACTGAAGCTTTCTTT. It yields the protein CSVAEGTSNTEAFF.

This chain uses TRBV6-5 with TRBJ1-5, with TRBD1 identical over 9 bases. The CDR3 loop spans 13 amino acids. V gave up 6 bases and J gave up 7 bases; unmatched junction bases: 4. Germline V CDR1 and CDR2: MNHEY, SVGAGI. The CDR3 reads CASRGTGRQPQHF. CDR3 nucleotide sequence: TGTGCCAGCAGGGGGACAGGGAGGCAGCCCCAGCATTTT.

The chain carries TRBV15 and TRBJ1-1, with D maybe TRBD1 (6 bases). CDR3 length: 15 residues. The germline V gene encodes CDR1 LNHNV and CDR2 YYDKDF (reference sequence). V was clipped by 4 bases and J by 4 bases, with 16 bases between them. In nucleotides, the CDR3 is TGTGCCACCAGCATACCGGGACATGGAATCACTGAAGCTTTCTTT. It encodes CATSIPGHGITEAFF.

The chain has TRBV7-8 and TRBJ2-5; no definite D call. CDR1 is SGHVS and CDR2 is FQNEAQ in the germline V gene. Trimming shortened V by 2 bases and J by 5 bases, and 3 bases separated the two germline ends. This CDR3 region has 11 residues. CDR3 DNA sequence: TGTGCCAGCAGCTTACAGGAGACCCAGTACTTC. It specifies CASSLQETQYF.

This chain uses TRBV7-9 with TRBJ2-2; the D gene is possibly TRBD2 (5 bases). Trimming shortened V by 4 bases and J by 5 bases, and 5 bases separated the two germline ends. CDR1 and CDR2 (germline): SEHNR, FQNEAQ (reference sequence). The CDR3 spans 12 residues. In DNA form, the CDR3 reads TGTGCCAGCAGCTCGGGAACCGGGGAGCTGTTTTTT. This translates into CASSSGTGELFF.

The rearrangement links TRBV10-3 to TRBJ1-6; D is unclear. CDR1 and CDR2 (germline): ENHRY, SYGVKD. The V gene lost 0 bases and the J gene lost 5 bases, with 14 bases spanning the gap. There are 17 residues in the CDR3. The CDR3 sequence is CAISESISDKDNSPLHF. In DNA form, the CDR3 reads TGTGCCATCAGTGAGTCGATCAGTGACAAAGATAATTCACCCCTCCACTTT.

The chain carries TRBV7-3 and TRBJ2-7, with 9 positions matching TRBD1. The junction had 9 bases not matched to a gene; V was cut back by 0 bases and J by 3 bases. Germline V lookup: CDR1 SGHTA, CDR2 FQGTGA. There are 17 residues in the CDR3. This CDR3 reads CASSLTPDRGILYEQYF. CDR3 sequence (DNA): TGTGCCAGCAGCTTAACCCCCGACAGGGGGATCCTCTACGAGCAGTACTTC.

The V and J genes are TRBV3-1 (or the pseudogene TRBV3-2) and TRBJ2-3; tentatively, D is TRBD2 (5 bases). V was pared by 0 bases and J by 0 bases, with 16 bases between. This CDR3 contains 18 residues. In germline, CDR1 is LGHDT, CDR2 YNNKEL (reference sequence). The CDR3 sequence is CASSQDLETIPSTDTQYF. The CDR3 bases are TGTGCCAGCAGCCAAGATCTTGAGACTATCCCTAGCACAGATACGCAGTATTTT.

The chain links TRBV7-8 to TRBJ2-3; possible D gene TRBD2, 6 bases. The germline V and J ends were trimmed by 1 base and 0 bases, with 11 bases remaining between them. The CDR3 is made up of 16 amino acids. CDR1 and CDR2 from the germline V gene are SGHVS and FQNEAQ. The CDR3 spells CASSLVGGASTDTQYF. CDR3 nucleotides: TGTGCCAGCAGCTTAGTAGGCGGGGCCAGCACAGATACGCAGTATTTT.

The chain joins TRBV3-1 (or the pseudogene TRBV3-2) to TRBJ1-6, with TRBD1 matching over 7 bases. The V and J ends lost 6 bases and 10 bases, in that order; junction bases with no gene match: 9. The CDR3 totals 14 residues. Germline CDR1 LGHDT, CDR2 YNNKEL (reference sequence). The CDR3 sequence: CASRLQGVRSPLHF. CDR3 sequence (DNA): TGTGCCAGCAGACTTCAGGGGGTTAGATCACCCCTCCACTTT.

This clone appeared once. The chain is built from TRBV27 and TRBJ1-2, with D possibly TRBD1 on 5 matching bases. The V end lost 2 bases, the J end lost 8 bases, and 9 bases lay between the germline ends. Germline loops: CDR1 MNHEY, CDR2 SMNVEV (reference sequence). This CDR3 has 12 amino acids. The CDR3 sequence: CASSLGGGGYTF. CDR3 DNA: TGTGCCAGCAGTTTAGGGGGTGGAGGCTACACCTTC.

The rearrangement uses TRBV6-5 and TRBJ2-7, with D hard to call. Germline lookup yields CDR1 MNHEY and CDR2 SVGAGI. Trimming stripped 1 base from V and 5 bases from J, with 3 bases between. The CDR3 length is 11 residues. The CDR3 region has the DNA TGTGCCAGCAGTTACTTCGACGAGCAGTACTTC. This codes for CASSYFDEQYF.

V gene TRBV11-2 combines with J gene TRBJ2-5, with D possibly TRBD2 on 7 matching bases. The V and J ends lost 5 bases and 9 bases respectively, with 31 bases between them. Germline lookup yields CDR1 SGHAT and CDR2 FQNNGV. The CDR3 has 18 residues. Here the CDR3 DNA reads TGTGCCAGCAGCCCCGCGGGGGAGGGCGGGCAGCACAGGGCGGCCCAGTACTTC. It specifies CASSPAGEGGQHRAAQYF.

This clone was detected only a few times. The rearrangement links TRBV2 to TRBJ2-5; 7 nucleotides agree with TRBD1. With 5 bases clipped from V and 3 bases from J, the junction kept 9 bases outside the gene matches. Germline loops: CDR1 SNHLY, CDR2 FYNNEI. This CDR3 spans 15 amino acids. CDR3 in amino acids: CASSIEWTGEETQYF. The CDR3, as DNA: TGTGCCAGCAGTATCGAGTGGACAGGAGAAGAGACCCAGTACTTC.

The chain links TRBV15 to TRBJ1-2; TRBD1 might be the D (6 bases). Germline V gives CDR1 LNHNV, CDR2 YYDKDF (reference sequence). The CDR3 is 17 amino acids. V gave up 1 base and J gave up 6 bases, with 21 bases separating them. The CDR3 nucleotides read TGTGCCACCAGCAGAGGGGGGGGCGCAGGTCGGCGGGATGGCTACACCTTC. Its protein is CATSRGGGAGRRDGYTF.

The rearrangement links TRBV19 to TRBJ1-3, with TRBD1 as a possible D gene (6 bases). The V end lost 3 bases, the J end lost 2 bases, and 11 bases lay between the germline ends. CDR1 is LNHDA and CDR2 is SQIVND in the germline V gene (reference sequence). CDR3 length: 15 residues. In DNA, the CDR3 is TGTGCCAGTAGTATGCCGAACAGGGCTGGAAACACCATATATTTT. This encodes CASSMPNRAGNTIYF.

This sequence joins TRBV7-3 and TRBJ2-7, with 9 bases that match TRBD2. Germline V gene data show CDR1 as SGHTA and CDR2 as FQGTGA. The CDR3 loop spans 14 amino acids. V lost 1 base and J lost 6; bases outside the gene matches: 4. The CDR3 protein is CASSLSGGAVEQYF. The CDR3 DNA reads as TGTGCCAGCAGCTTAAGCGGGGGGGCTGTCGAGCAGTACTTC.